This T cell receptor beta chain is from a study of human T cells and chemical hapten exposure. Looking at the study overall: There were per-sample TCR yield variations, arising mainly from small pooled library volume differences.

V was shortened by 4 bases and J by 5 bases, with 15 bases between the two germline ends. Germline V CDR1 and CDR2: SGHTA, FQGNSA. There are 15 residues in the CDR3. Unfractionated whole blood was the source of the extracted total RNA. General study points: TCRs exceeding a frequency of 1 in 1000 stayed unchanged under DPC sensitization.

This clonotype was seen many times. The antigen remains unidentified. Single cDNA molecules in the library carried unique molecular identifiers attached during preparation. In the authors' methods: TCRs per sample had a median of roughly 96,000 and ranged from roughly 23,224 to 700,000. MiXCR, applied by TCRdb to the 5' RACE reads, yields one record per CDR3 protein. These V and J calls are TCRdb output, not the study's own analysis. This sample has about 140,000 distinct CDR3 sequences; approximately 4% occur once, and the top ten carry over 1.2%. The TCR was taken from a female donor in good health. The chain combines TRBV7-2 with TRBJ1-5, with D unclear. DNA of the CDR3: TGTGCCAGCAGCTCCGAGCCCTGGGGTGATCAGCCCCAGCATTTT. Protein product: CASSSEPWGDQPQHF.